This T cell receptor beta chain was documented in a study of vaccination effects on CD4 cells after COVID-19. Sequenced by immunoSEQ multiplex PCR; TCRdb stores in-frame clones only, minus some. The sample has about 41,000 clones, over 60% seen once; the top ten hold around 3%. The V gene's germline CDR1 is SGHNT and CDR2 YYREEE (reference sequence). Trimming pared 4 bases from V and 0 bases from J, leaving 10 bases between. The CDR3 has 14 residues. After expansion with viral peptide pools in the ViraFEST assay, antigen-specific CD4+ T cells were sequenced. Culturing for more than eight days preceded CD4+ T cell isolation. Vaccinated recipients, who were negative for nucleocapsid antibodies, had no history of SARS-CoV-2 infection. This clone was observed a handful of times. The antigen is undetermined.

The source was CD4+ T cells from PBMCs cultured with HCoV-NL63 spike peptides, collected before COVID-19 vaccination. The TCR was taken from a human donor who received a COVID-19 vaccine. The rearrangement uses TRBV5-4 and TRBJ1-1, with D uncertain. The DNA of the CDR3 is TGTGCCAGCAGCCCTCAGACGGTGAACACTGAAGCTTTCTTT. It translates to CASSPQTVNTEAFF.